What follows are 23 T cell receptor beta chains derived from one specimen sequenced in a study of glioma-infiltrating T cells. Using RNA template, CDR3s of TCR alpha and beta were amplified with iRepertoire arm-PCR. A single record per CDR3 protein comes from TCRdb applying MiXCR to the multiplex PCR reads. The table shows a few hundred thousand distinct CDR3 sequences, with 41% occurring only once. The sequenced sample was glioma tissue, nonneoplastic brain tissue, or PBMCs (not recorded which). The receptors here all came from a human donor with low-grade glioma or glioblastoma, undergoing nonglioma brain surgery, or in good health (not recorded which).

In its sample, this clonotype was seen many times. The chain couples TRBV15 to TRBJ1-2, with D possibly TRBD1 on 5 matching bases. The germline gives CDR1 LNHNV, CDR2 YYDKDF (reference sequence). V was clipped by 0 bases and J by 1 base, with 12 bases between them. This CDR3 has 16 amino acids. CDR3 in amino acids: CATSRDGASFNYGYTF. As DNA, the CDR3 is TGTGCCACCAGCAGAGATGGGGCCAGTTTTAACTATGGCTACACCTTC.

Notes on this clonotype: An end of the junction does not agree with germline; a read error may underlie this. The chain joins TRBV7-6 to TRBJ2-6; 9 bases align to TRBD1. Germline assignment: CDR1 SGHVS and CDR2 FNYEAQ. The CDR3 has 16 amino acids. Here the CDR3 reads CASSPQGARGANVLTF. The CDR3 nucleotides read TGTGCTAGCAGTCCACAGGGGGCGCGGGGGGCCAACGTCCTGACTTTC.

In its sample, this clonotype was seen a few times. The CDR3 DNA reads as TGTGCCAGCAGCACGGTGACAGGGTCCAGCAATCAGCCCCAGCATTTT. Translating gives CASSTVTGSSNQPQHF. V and J are TRBV11-3 and TRBJ1-5, with 7 bases identical to TRBD1. The CDR3 runs 16 residues. With 5 bases clipped from V and 1 base from J, the junction kept 8 bases outside the gene matches. Germline CDR1 is SGHNT and CDR2 is YENEEA.

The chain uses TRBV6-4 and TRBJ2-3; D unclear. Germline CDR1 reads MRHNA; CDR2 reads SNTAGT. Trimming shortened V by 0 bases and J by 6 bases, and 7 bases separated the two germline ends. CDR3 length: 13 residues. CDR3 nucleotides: TGTGCCAGCAGTGACTCATGGCACGATACGCAGTATTTT. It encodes CASSDSWHDTQYF.

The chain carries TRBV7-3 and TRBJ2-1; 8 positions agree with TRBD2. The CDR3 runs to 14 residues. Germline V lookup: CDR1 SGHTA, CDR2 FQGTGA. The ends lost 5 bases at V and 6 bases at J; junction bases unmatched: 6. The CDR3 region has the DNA TGTGCCAGCAGCAAACGGGGGGGGGTCAATGAGCAGTTCTTC. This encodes CASSKRGGVNEQFF.

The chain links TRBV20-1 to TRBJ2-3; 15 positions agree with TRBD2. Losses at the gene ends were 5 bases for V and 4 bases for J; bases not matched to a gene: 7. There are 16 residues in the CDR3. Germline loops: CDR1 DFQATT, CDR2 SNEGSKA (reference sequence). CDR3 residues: CSAPGLAGGRADTQYF. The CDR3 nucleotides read TGCAGTGCTCCGGGACTAGCGGGAGGTCGTGCAGATACGCAGTATTTT.

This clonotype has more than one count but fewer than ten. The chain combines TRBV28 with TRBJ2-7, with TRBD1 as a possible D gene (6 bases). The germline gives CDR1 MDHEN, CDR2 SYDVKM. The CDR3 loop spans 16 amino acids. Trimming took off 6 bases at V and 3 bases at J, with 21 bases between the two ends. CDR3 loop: CASSWDTSWAFYEQYF. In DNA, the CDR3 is TGTGCCAGCAGCTGGGACACCTCGTGGGCCTTCTACGAGCAGTACTTC.

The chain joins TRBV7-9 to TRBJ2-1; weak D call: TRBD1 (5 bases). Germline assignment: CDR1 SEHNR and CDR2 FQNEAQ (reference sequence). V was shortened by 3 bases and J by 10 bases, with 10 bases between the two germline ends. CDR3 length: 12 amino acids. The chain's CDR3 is CASSLPRTEQFF. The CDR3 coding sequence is TGTGCCAGCAGCTTGCCTCGGACAGAGCAGTTCTTC.

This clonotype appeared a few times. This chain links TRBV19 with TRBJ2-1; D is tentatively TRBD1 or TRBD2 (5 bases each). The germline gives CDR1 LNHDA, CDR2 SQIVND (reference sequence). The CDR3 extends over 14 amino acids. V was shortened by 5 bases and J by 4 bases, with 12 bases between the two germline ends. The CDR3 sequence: CASSLRDPYNEQFF. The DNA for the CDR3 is TGTGCCAGTAGTCTCCGGGACCCGTACAATGAGCAGTTCTTC.

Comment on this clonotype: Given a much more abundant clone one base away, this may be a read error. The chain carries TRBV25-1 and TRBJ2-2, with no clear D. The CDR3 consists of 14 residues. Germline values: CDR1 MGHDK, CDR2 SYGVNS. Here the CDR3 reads CASGESANTGELFF. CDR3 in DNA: TGTGCCAGCGGTGAATCAGCGAACACCGGGGAGCTGTTTTTT.

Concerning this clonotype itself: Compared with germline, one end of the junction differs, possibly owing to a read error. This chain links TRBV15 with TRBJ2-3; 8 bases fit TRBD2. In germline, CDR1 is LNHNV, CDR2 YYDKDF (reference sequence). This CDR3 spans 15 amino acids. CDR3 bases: TGTGCCAGCAGCGGGGCTAGCGGGTCGTCAGATACGCAGTATTTT. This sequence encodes CASSGASGSSDTQYF.

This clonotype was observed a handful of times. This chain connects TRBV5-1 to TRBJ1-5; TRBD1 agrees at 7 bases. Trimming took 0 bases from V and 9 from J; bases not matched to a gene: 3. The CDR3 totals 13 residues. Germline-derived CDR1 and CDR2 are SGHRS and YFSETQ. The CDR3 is CASSLEGAPPQHF. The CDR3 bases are TGCGCCAGCAGCTTGGAGGGGGCGCCGCCCCAGCATTTT.

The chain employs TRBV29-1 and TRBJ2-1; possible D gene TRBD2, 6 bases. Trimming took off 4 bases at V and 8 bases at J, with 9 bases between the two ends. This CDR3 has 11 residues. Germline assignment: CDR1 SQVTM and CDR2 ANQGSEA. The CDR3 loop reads CSVGGGDEQFF. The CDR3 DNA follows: TGCAGCGTTGGGGGAGGTGATGAGCAGTTCTTC.

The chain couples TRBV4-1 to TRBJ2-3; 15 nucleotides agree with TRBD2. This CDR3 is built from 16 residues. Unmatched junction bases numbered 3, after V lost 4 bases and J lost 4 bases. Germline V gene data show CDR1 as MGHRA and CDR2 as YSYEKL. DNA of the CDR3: TGCGCCAGCAGCCCGGGACTAGCGGGAGGTCCAGATACGCAGTATTTT. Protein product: CASSPGLAGGPDTQYF.

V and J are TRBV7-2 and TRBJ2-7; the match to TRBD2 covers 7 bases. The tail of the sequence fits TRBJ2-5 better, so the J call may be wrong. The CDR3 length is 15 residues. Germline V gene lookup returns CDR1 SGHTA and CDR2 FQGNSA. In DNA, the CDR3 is TGTGCCAGCAGCCCCCGAGCGGGGCGGGGGGAGACCCAGTACTTC. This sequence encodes CASSPRAGRGETQYF.

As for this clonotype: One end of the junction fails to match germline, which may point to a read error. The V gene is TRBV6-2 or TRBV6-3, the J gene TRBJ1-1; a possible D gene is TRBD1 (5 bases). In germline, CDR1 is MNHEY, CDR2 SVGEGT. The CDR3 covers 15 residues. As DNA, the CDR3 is TGTGCCAGCAGTTACGACAGCCACATGAAAACTGAAGCTTCCTTT. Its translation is CASSYDSHMKTEASF.

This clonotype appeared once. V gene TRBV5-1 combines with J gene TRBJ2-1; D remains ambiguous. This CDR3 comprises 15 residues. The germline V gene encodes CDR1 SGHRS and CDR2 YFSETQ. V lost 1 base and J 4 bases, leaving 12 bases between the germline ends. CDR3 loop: CASSLSPPQYNEQFF. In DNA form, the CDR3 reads TGCGCCAGCAGCTTGTCGCCGCCTCAATACAATGAGCAGTTCTTC.

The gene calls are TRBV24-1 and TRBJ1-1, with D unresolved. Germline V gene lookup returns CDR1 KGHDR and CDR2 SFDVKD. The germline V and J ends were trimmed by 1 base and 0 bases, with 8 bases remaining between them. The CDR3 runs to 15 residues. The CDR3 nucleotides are TGTGCCACCAGTGATTTATACAGAATGAACACTGAAGCTTTCTTT. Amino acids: CATSDLYRMNTEAFF.

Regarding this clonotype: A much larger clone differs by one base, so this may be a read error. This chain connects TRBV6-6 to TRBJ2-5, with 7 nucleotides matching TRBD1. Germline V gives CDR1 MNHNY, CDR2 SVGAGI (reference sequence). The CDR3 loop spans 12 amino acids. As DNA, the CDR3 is TGTGCCAGCAGAGACAGGGTAGAGACCCAGTGCTTC. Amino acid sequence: CASRDRVETQCF.

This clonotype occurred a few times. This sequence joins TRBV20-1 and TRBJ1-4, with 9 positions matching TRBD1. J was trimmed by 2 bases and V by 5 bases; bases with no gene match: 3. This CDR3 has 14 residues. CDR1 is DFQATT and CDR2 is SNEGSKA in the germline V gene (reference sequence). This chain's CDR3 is CSAPGTGTNEKLFF. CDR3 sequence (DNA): TGCAGTGCTCCCGGGACAGGGACTAATGAAAAACTGTTTTTT.

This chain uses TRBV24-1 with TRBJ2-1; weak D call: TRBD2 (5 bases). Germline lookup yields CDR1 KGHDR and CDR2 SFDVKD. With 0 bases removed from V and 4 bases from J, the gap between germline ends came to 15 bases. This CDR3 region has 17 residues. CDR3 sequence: CATSDLPDGMGYNEQFF. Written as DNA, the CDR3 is TGTGCCACCAGTGATTTGCCGGACGGGATGGGGTACAATGAGCAGTTCTTC.

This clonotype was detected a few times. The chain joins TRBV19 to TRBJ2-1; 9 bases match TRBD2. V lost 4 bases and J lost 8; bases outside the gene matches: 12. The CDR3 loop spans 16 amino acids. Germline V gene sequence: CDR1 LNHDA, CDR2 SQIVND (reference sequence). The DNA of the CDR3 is TGTGCCAGTAGTAATAGCTCGGGACTAGCCAGGCATGAGCAGTTCTTC. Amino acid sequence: CASSNSSGLARHEQFF.

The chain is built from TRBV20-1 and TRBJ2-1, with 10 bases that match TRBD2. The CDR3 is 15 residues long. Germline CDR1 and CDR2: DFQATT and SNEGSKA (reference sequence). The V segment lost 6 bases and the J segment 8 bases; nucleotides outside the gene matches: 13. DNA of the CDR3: TGCAGTGCCAAACCGGGGAGCGGGAGGGTCTATGAGCAGTTCTTC. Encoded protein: CSAKPGSGRVYEQFF.